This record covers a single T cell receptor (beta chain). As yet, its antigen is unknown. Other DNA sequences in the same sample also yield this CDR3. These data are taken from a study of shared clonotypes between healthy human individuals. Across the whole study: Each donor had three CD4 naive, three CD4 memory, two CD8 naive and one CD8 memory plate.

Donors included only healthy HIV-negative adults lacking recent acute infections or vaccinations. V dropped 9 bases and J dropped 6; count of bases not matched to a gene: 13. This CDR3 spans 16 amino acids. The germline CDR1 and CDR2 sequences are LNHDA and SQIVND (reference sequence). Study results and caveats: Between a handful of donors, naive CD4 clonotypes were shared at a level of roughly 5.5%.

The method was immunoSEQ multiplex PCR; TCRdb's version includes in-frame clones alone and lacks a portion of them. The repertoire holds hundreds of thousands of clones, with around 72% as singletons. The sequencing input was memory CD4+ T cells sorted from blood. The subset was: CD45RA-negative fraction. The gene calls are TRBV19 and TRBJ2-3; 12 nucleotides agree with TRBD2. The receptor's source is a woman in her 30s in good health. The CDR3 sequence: CASTGTSGSNQDTQYF. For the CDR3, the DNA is TGTGCCAGCACCGGGACTAGCGGGTCCAATCAGGATACGCAGTATTTT. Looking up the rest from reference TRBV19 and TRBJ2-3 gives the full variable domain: DGGITQSPKYLFRKEGQNVTLSCEQNLNHDAMYWYRQDPGQGLRLIYYSQIVNDFQKGDIAEGYSVSREKKESFPLTVTSAQKNPTAFYLCASTGTSGSNQDTQYFGPGTRLTVL.